This is a list of T cell receptor beta chains from one sample in a study of OX40 agonist ivuxolimab in advanced cancers. Sequencing was performed with immunoSEQ multiplex PCR; in TCRdb, only in-frame clones are kept and a portion is missing. The data show 50,000 to 75,000 clones, about 83% seen once. The sample consisted of CD4+ or CD8+ T cells sorted from blood, taken in a trial of the OX40 agonist ivuxolimab. The receptors originated from an adult with an advanced solid tumor such as melanoma, head and neck, liver or kidney cancer. CDR3s leave out the opening cysteine and the closing phenylalanine or tryptophan. The D gene is left open where the match is weak.

v_call,d_call,cdr3_aa
TRBV29-1,NA,SVEGSANEKLL
TRBV29-1,NA,SVGGSVYGYT
TRBV6-6,TRBD2,ASSLAGGRTDTQY
TRBV30,NA,AWSVRAVSGGGYT
TRBV10-2,NA,ASSDLLNGRSYEQY
TRBV6-5,TRBD2,ASSLNTGTSGNEQF
TRBV9,TRBD2,ASSSTSGTEQF
TRBV5-1,TRBD1,ASRRDRTSNYGYT
TRBV30,NA,AWSKRGGVGNTIY
TRBV5-4,TRBD2,ASSPLAGPSTDTQY
TRBV13,TRBD2,ASSPSQFSGRIAYNEQF
TRBV6-1,NA,ASSDYTPTNEKLF
TRBV5-6,NA,ASSPWGVGGNEQF
TRBV19,NA,ASSIVGARTDTQY
TRBV13,NA,ASSPGATDTQY
TRBV30,NA,AWKRERGGNEQF
TRBV2,NA,ASYGYT
TRBV5-1,TRBD2,ASSLGLANGEQF
TRBV12-5,TRBD1,VTQVGTASYEQY
TRBV9,NA,ASSVGTSSGGEQY
TRBV9,NA,ASSVGLALGAGELF
TRBV19,TRBD1,ASRDRGRTNYGYT
TRBV5-1,TRBD2,ASSLGGRSNNEQF
TRBV19,NA,ASTPSPGAHTGELF
TRBV27,TRBD2,ASSLEGLAGVGTGELF
TRBV2,NA,ASSLNPGAEQY
TRBV11-2,NA,ASSFLLTANTGELF
TRBV19,NA,ASSSGSSYNEQF
TRBV5-4,NA,ASSPDLKETQY
TRBV6-5,TRBD1,ASSYSRGPNYGYT
TRBV6-6,NA,ASSLQATYEQY
TRBV25-1,TRBD2,ASSDHAGLAGSNEQF
TRBV18,TRBD1,ASSPTGEYGYT
TRBV5-1,TRBD2,ASSATSGRPY
TRBV5-4,NA,ASSPQGDGQETQY
TRBV29-1,NA,SVDASSYNEQF
TRBV9,NA,ASGRGNYNEQF
TRBV18,NA,AVALGETQY
TRBV7-3,TRBD2,ASSLTSTSGRAGEQF
TRBV15,NA,ATSRGHLVGDNQPQH
TRBV27,NA,ASSWGKLNEQF
TRBV4-1,NA,ASSQETGAVSFYGYT
TRBV19,NA,ASSIGREEKLF
TRBV5-4,TRBD1,ASSFPGRSQGDEQF
TRBV6-6,NA,ASSYSRADEKLF
TRBV5-4,NA,ASSFTSQETQY
TRBV2,NA,ASRRGAKNIQY
TRBV7-6,TRBD1,ASSSRTGGNTEAF